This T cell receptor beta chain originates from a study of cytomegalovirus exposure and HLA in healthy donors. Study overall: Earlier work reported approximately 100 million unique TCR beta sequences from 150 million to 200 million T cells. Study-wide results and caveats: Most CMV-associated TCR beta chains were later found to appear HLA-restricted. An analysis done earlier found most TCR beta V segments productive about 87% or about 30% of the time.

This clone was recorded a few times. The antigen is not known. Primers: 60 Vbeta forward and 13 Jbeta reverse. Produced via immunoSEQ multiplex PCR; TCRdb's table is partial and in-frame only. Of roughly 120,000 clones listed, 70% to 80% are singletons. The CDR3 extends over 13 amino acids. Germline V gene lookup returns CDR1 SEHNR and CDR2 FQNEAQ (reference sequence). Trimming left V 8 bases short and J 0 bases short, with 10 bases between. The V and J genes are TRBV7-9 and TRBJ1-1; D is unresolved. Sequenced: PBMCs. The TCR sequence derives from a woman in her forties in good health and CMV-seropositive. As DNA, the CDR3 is TGTGCCAGCCGGCCAGACATGAACACTGAAGCTTTCTTT. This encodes CASRPDMNTEAFF.